Listed below are T cell receptor beta chains from one sample, sequenced in a study of blood T cells in healthy people across ages. TCRdb independently ran MiXCR on the 5' RACE reads; one entry per CDR3 protein. The sample yields 790,000 or so distinct CDR3 sequences, 56% seen once. Sequencing was performed on blood. The source is a man in his forties in good health. Both conserved end residues are part of each CDR3.

v_gene: TRBV5-1; j_gene: TRBJ2-2; CDR3aa: CASSLVTNTGELFF
v_gene: TRBV6-1; j_gene: TRBJ2-5; CDR3aa: CASSKVRGNGEYF
v_gene: TRBV15; j_gene: NA; CDR3aa: CATSIDRYVGGTQYF
v_gene: TRBV5-1; j_gene: NA; CDR3aa: CASSGDRVDEQYF
v_gene: TRBV27; j_gene: TRBJ1-1; CDR3aa: CASSLERTVGAVTEAFF
v_gene: TRBV29-1; j_gene: TRBJ1-5; CDR3aa: CSAGDANSNQPQHF
v_gene: TRBV3-1; j_gene: TRBJ2-5; CDR3aa: CASSPSVSRATQYF
v_gene: TRBV28; j_gene: NA; CDR3aa: CASYSSRGGKGEQYF
v_gene: TRBV7-6; j_gene: TRBJ1-1; CDR3aa: CASSPRTGDEAFF
v_gene: TRBV28; j_gene: TRBJ2-5; CDR3aa: CASRVAGETQYF
v_gene: TRBV7-2; j_gene: TRBJ1-1; CDR3aa: CASSRGSGRQIMNTEAFF
v_gene: TRBV10-3; j_gene: TRBJ1-2; CDR3aa: CAISDGSSSNYGYTF
v_gene: TRBV21-1; j_gene: TRBJ2-1; CDR3aa: CASSQFGDGREQFF
v_gene: TRBV24-1; j_gene: TRBJ2-3; CDR3aa: CATSDPSFTSGSSTDTQYF
v_gene: TRBV24-1; j_gene: TRBJ2-6; CDR3aa: CATSSSGANVLTF
v_gene: TRBV5-5; j_gene: TRBJ2-6; CDR3aa: CASSTPTGSGDNVLTF
v_gene: TRBV4-3; j_gene: TRBJ2-1; CDR3aa: CASSQLGASGSNEQFF
v_gene: TRBV29-1; j_gene: TRBJ1-2; CDR3aa: CSVELGNYGYTF
v_gene: TRBV29-1; j_gene: TRBJ1-1; CDR3aa: CSVVKGQGLPALNTEAFF
v_gene: TRBV7-9; j_gene: TRBJ2-1; CDR3aa: CASSPTSGANNEQFF
v_gene: TRBV15; j_gene: NA; CDR3aa: CATSARWGGEQYF
v_gene: TRBV20-1; j_gene: TRBJ1-2; CDR3aa: CSAREPGLGYGYTF
v_gene: TRBV10-3; j_gene: TRBJ1-2; CDR3aa: CAISSGNHYGYTF
v_gene: TRBV7-7; j_gene: TRBJ2-5; CDR3aa: CASSPLLGETQYF
v_gene: TRBV20-1; j_gene: TRBJ1-5; CDR3aa: CSARGLKDQPQHF
v_gene: TRBV12-3/TRBV12-4; j_gene: TRBJ2-3; CDR3aa: CASGGWGSTDTQYF
v_gene: TRBV2; j_gene: TRBJ2-1; CDR3aa: CASSVERESNEQFF
v_gene: TRBV4-3; j_gene: TRBJ2-7; CDR3aa: CASSQGHQNGEQYF
v_gene: TRBV7-9; j_gene: TRBJ2-5; CDR3aa: CASSLYLGRSRGETQYF
v_gene: TRBV7-8; j_gene: TRBJ2-5; CDR3aa: CASSSQQGPQETQYF
v_gene: TRBV28; j_gene: TRBJ2-7; CDR3aa: CASSTSGSLYEQYF
v_gene: TRBV28; j_gene: TRBJ2-7; CDR3aa: CAVKSSYEQYF
v_gene: TRBV28; j_gene: TRBJ2-5; CDR3aa: CASSNSGEETQYF
v_gene: TRBV12-3/TRBV12-4; j_gene: TRBJ1-2; CDR3aa: CASRATGIYGYTF
v_gene: TRBV28; j_gene: TRBJ2-4; CDR3aa: CASRTLSGGVKNIQYF
v_gene: TRBV2; j_gene: TRBJ1-2; CDR3aa: CASSESGGGYTF